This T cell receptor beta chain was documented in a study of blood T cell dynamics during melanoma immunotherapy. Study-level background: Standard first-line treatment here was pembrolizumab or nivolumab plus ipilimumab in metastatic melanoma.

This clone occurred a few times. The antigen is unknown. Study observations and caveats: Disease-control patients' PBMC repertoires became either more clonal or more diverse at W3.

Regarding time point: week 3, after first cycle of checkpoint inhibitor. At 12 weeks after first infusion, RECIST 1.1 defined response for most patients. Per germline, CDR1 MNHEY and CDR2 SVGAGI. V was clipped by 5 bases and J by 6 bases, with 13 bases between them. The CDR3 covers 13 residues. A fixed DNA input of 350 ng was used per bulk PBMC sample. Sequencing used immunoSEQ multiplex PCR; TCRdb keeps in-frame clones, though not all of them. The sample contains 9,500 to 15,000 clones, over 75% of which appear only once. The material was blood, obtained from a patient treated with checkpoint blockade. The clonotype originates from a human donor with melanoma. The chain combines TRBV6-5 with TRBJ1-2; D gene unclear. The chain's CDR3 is CASSDWPLNGYTF. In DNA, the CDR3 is TGTGCCAGCAGTGACTGGCCCTTAAATGGCTACACCTTC.